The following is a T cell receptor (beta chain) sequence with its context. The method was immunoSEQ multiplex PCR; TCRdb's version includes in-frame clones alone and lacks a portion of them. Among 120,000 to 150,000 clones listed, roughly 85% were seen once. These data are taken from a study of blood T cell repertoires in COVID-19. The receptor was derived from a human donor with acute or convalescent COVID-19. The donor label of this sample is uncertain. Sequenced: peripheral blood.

This CDR3 reads CAWSVLKSADTQYF. Here the CDR3 DNA reads TGTGCCTGGAGTGTACTGAAATCCGCAGATACGCAGTATTTT. The chain has TRBV30 and TRBJ2-3; D is undetermined. Germline V gives CDR1 GTSNPN, CDR2 SVGIG (reference sequence). This CDR3 region has 14 residues. Deletions cut 0 bases from V and 4 bases from J, with 11 bases between.